Shown below are 32 T cell receptor beta chains from a single sample sequenced in a study of cytomegalovirus exposure and HLA in healthy donors. Some clones are missing from TCRdb's copy, which holds only in-frame ones; the method was immunoSEQ multiplex PCR. The sample records around 120,000 clones, approximately 87% being singletons. Specimen: PBMCs. The receptors shown here come from a woman aged 18-35 years in good health and CMV-seropositive.

In its sample, this clone was seen once. This sequence joins TRBV7-3 and TRBJ2-5; D is possibly TRBD1 (6 bases). The germline V gene has CDR1 SGHTA and CDR2 FQGTGA. Trimming removed 5 bases at V and 1 base at J, with 8 bases between. There are 13 residues in the CDR3. CDR3 sequence: CASSQGPQETQYF. DNA for the CDR3: TGTGCCAGCAGCCAGGGGCCCCAAGAGACCCAGTACTTC.

This sequence joins TRBV29-1 and TRBJ1-2; a possible D gene is TRBD1 (6 bases). Germline CDR1 is SQVTM and CDR2 is ANQGSEA. V was shortened by 3 bases and J by 8 bases, with 13 bases between the two germline ends. This CDR3 is built from 12 residues. CDR3 amino acids: CSVDTGSGGYTF. The CDR3 DNA reads TGCAGCGTTGACACAGGGTCGGGAGGCTACACCTTC. The entire variable domain, with the rest obtained from reference TRBV29-1 and TRBJ1-2, is as follows: SAVISQKPSRDICQRGTSLTIQCQVDSQVTMMFWYRQQPGQSLTLIATANQGSEATYESGFVIDKFPISRPNLTFSTLTVSNMSPEDSSIYLCSVDTGSGGYTFGSGTRLTVV.

A few counts support this clone. The J gene is TRBJ1-4, the V gene TRBV2; unclear D gene. Trimming took 1 base from V and 4 from J, leaving 4 bases between them. The CDR3 loop spans 13 amino acids. CDR1 SNHLY and CDR2 FYNNEI come from the germline V gene. CDR3 coding DNA: TGTGCCAGCAGTGAAGGGAGTAATGAAAAACTGTTTTTT. It translates to CASSEGSNEKLFF.

The chain is built from TRBV6-6 and TRBJ2-1; 9 nucleotides match TRBD2. Germline V gene lookup returns CDR1 MNHNY and CDR2 SVGAGI (reference sequence). There are 14 residues in the CDR3. With 6 bases clipped from V and 7 bases from J, the junction kept 7 bases outside the gene matches. The chain's CDR3 is CASRDSGGSNEQFF. The CDR3 nucleotides are TGTGCCAGCAGGGATAGCGGGGGAAGTAATGAGCAGTTCTTC.

This clone was counted between two and nine times. This rearrangement joins TRBV6-6 to TRBJ1-1; D gene ambiguous. The CDR3 is 12 residues long. CDR1 and CDR2 (germline): MNHNY, SVGAGI (reference sequence). The CDR3 DNA reads as TGTGCATGCAGGCCGGCGAACACTGAAGCTTTCTTT. Protein sequence: CACRPANTEAFF.

The chain has TRBV5-4 and TRBJ1-2, with D possibly TRBD1 on 5 matching bases. The CDR3 extends over 14 amino acids. Per germline, CDR1 SGHNT and CDR2 YYREEE (reference sequence). Trimming cost V 2 bases and J 2 bases, with 10 bases left between them. The CDR3 region is CASSLITGNYGYTF. Written as DNA, the CDR3 is TGTGCCAGCAGCTTAATAACAGGCAACTATGGCTACACCTTC.

This clone has only a few counts. The chain couples TRBV15 to TRBJ2-7; maybe TRBD2 (6 bases). V was clipped by 1 base and J by 9 bases, with 19 bases between them. The CDR3 is 15 residues long. CDR1 is LNHNV and CDR2 is YYDKDF in the germline V gene (reference sequence). The CDR3 loop reads CATSRANGRGSVQYF. Written as DNA, the CDR3 is TGTGCCACCAGCAGAGCCAACGGGCGGGGATCGGTGCAGTACTTC.

The chain is built from TRBV30 and TRBJ1-3, with D uncertain. The CDR3 has 14 amino acids. V dropped 1 base and J dropped 4 bases, with 11 bases sitting between them. Per germline, CDR1 GTSNPN and CDR2 SVGIG (reference sequence). CDR3 nucleotides: TGTGCCTGGAGTGGACAAGTCCTGGGAAACACCATATATTTT. It specifies CAWSGQVLGNTIYF.

On this clone itself: The sample holds other DNA sequences that translate to the same CDR3. The chain is built from TRBV5-1 and TRBJ1-1, with 7 bases fitting TRBD1. Germline-derived CDR1 and CDR2 are SGHRS and YFSETQ. This CDR3 comprises 14 residues. J lost 1 base, V lost 4 bases, and 4 bases had no gene match. CDR3 nucleotides: TGCGCCAGCAGCGCCGGGACAGCGAACACTGAAGCTTTCTTT. As protein: CASSAGTANTEAFF.

This clone was picked up a small number of times. The chain employs TRBV2 and TRBJ2-7, with D possibly matching TRBD2 (6 bases). The germline V gene encodes CDR1 SNHLY and CDR2 FYNNEI. CDR3 length: 12 amino acids. V was trimmed by 1 base and J by 6 bases, leaving 7 bases between them. This CDR3 reads CASSEGLGEQYF. CDR3 nucleotides: TGTGCCAGCAGTGAAGGACTAGGCGAGCAGTACTTC.

J is TRBJ2-2 and V is TRBV7-2; D is possibly TRBD1 (5 bases). Trimming stripped 3 bases from V and 0 bases from J, with 8 bases between. This CDR3 is built from 15 residues. Germline CDR1 and CDR2: SGHTA and FQGNSA. The CDR3 spells CASSFRTTNTGELFF. The CDR3 nucleotides are TGTGCCAGCAGCTTTAGGACAACGAACACCGGGGAGCTGTTTTTT.

The CDR3 spells CASSYSKVAGNYGYTF. CDR3 sequence (DNA): TGTGCCAGCAGTTACTCGAAAGTTGCAGGGAACTATGGCTACACCTTC. This chain links TRBV6-5 with TRBJ1-2; possibly TRBD1 for D (5 bases). The germline V gene encodes CDR1 MNHEY and CDR2 SVGAGI. The CDR3 runs to 16 residues. Trimming removed 0 bases from V and 2 bases from J, with 13 bases in between.

CDR3 sequence (DNA): TGCAGCGTTACCCCCCCGGGGTTAGGCTACACCTTC. Protein product: CSVTPPGLGYTF. The rearrangement joins TRBV29-1 to TRBJ1-2; D is undetermined. V lost 5 bases and J 8 bases, leaving 15 bases between the germline ends. The CDR3 spans 12 residues. Germline V gives CDR1 SQVTM, CDR2 ANQGSEA.

This clone was observed once. The rearrangement joins TRBV4-1 to TRBJ2-7; the match to TRBD1 covers 7 bases. V lost 5 bases to trimming and J lost 3 bases; unmatched junction nucleotides: 4. The CDR3 length is 13 residues. Germline V gene sequence: CDR1 MGHRA, CDR2 YSYEKL. CDR3 sequence (DNA): TGCGCCAGCAGCTACCGGGACAGCTACGAGCAGTACTTC. It codes for CASSYRDSYEQYF.

The V call is TRBV6-5, the J call TRBJ1-2; 10 bases map to TRBD1. The CDR3 has 14 residues. V shed 6 bases, J shed 8 bases, and the junction held 9 bases outside the gene matches. The germline gives CDR1 MNHEY, CDR2 SVGAGI. This CDR3 reads CASRIAGTGVGYTF. The CDR3 bases are TGTGCCAGCAGAATCGCCGGGACAGGGGTGGGCTACACCTTC.

The CDR3 protein is CASSLRGGGNTIYF. CDR3 bases: TGCGCCAGCAGCCTTCGGGGAGGAGGAAACACCATATATTTT. The chain is built from TRBV4-1 and TRBJ1-3; D is undetermined. CDR1 is MGHRA and CDR2 is YSYEKL in the germline V gene. V gave up 4 bases and J gave up 4 bases, with 11 bases separating them. The CDR3 runs to 14 residues.

The rearrangement uses TRBV4-2 and TRBJ2-7; D is ambiguous. CDR3 size: 16 residues. Trimming took 0 bases from V and 7 from J, leaving 19 bases between them. Germline CDR1 LGHNA, CDR2 YNFKEQ. The CDR3 is CASSQDGLGALEEQYF. As DNA, the CDR3 is TGTGCCAGCAGCCAAGACGGTCTAGGTGCCCTCGAGGAGCAGTACTTC.

The chain has TRBV15 and TRBJ2-7, with a possible D match to TRBD1 (5 bases). Germline-derived CDR1 and CDR2 are LNHNV and YYDKDF (reference sequence). The CDR3 consists of 15 residues. Trimming cost V 4 bases and J 4 bases, with 17 bases left between them. CDR3 nucleotide sequence: TGTGCCACCAGCAAGGCCGGACACCAAAATTACGAGCAGTACTTC. It is translated as CATSKAGHQNYEQYF. The full variable domain, its missing parts supplied by reference TRBV15 and TRBJ2-7, is DAMVIQNPRYQVTQFGKPVTLSCSQTLNHNVMYWYQQKSSQAPKLLFHYYDKDFNNEADTPDNFQSRRPNTSFCFLDIRSPGLGDTAMYLCATSKAGHQNYEQYFGPGTRLTVT.

V and J are TRBV6-5 and TRBJ1-2; 11 positions agree with TRBD1. The CDR3 length is 16 residues. Germline CDR1 reads MNHEY; CDR2 reads SVGAGI. V dropped 4 bases and J dropped 3; count of bases not matched to a gene: 7. The CDR3 DNA sequence: TGTGCCAGCAGTTCGGTTCCGGGACAGGGGGACTATGGCTACACCTTC. As protein: CASSSVPGQGDYGYTF.

This clone occurred once. The V and J genes are TRBV19 and TRBJ1-5; D gene ambiguous. Germline V gives CDR1 LNHDA, CDR2 SQIVND (reference sequence). Trimming pared 2 bases from V and 0 bases from J, leaving 8 bases between. The CDR3 covers 15 residues. This CDR3 is CASSIRGSSNQPQHF. CDR3 sequence (DNA): TGTGCCAGTAGTATACGGGGAAGTAGCAATCAGCCCCAGCATTTT.

J is TRBJ1-5 and V is TRBV5-8; D call uncertain. V lost 7 bases and J lost 0, with 11 bases in between. The CDR3 totals 14 residues. From germline, CDR1 is SGHTS and CDR2 YDEGEE. The CDR3: CASRPVYSNQPQHF. CDR3 DNA: TGTGCCAGCCGCCCCGTCTATAGCAATCAGCCCCAGCATTTT.

The chain uses TRBV9 and TRBJ1-4; D call uncertain. CDR3 length: 15 amino acids. Germline loops: CDR1 SGDLS, CDR2 YYNGEE. The V end lost 1 base, the J end lost 0 bases, and 7 bases lay between the germline ends. CDR3 in DNA: TGTGCCAGCAGCGTAAGCACTGCAACTAATGAAAAACTGTTTTTT. This encodes CASSVSTATNEKLFF.

The chain carries TRBV11-3 and TRBJ1-2, with D possibly matching TRBD1 (6 bases). The V end was cut by 4 bases, the J end by 6 bases, with 12 bases between. CDR1 SGHNT and CDR2 YENEEA come from the germline V gene. This CDR3 contains 13 residues. This chain's CDR3 is CASSSAGVNGYTF. CDR3 coding DNA: TGTGCCAGCAGCTCTGCAGGGGTCAATGGCTACACCTTC.

V is TRBV9 and J is TRBJ2-1, with TRBD2 identical over 9 bases. The V gene end was trimmed by 0 bases and the J gene end by 4 bases; junction bases not matched to a gene: 2. The CDR3 contains 15 residues. Germline V lookup: CDR1 SGDLS, CDR2 YYNGEE. The DNA for the CDR3 is TGTGCCAGCAGCGTAGTAGCGGGAGAGTACAATGAGCAGTTCTTC. It encodes CASSVVAGEYNEQFF.

This chain links TRBV5-1 with TRBJ1-6; D not certain. Germline V gene sequence: CDR1 SGHRS, CDR2 YFSETQ. This CDR3 contains 15 residues. Trimming cost V 3 bases and J 8 bases, with 15 bases left between them. Here the CDR3 DNA reads TGCGCCAGCAGCTCCGGGAAGCAGTTTGATTCACCCCTCCACTTT. Its protein is CASSSGKQFDSPLHF.

The CDR3 coding sequence is TGTGCCAGCAGTCTAGGGGTTTCACCCCTCCACTTT. Its protein product is CASSLGVSPLHF. The gene calls are TRBV6-1 and TRBJ1-6, with a weak D call TRBD1 (5 bases). V lost 5 bases to trimming and J lost 9 bases, with 8 bases between them. The CDR3 consists of 12 residues. The germline V gene encodes CDR1 MNHNS and CDR2 SASEGT.

CDR3 sequence reads: CASSLEGRRTEAFF. CDR3 bases: TGTGCCAGCAGCTTAGAGGGTCGGAGGACTGAAGCTTTCTTT. The V and J genes are TRBV7-9 and TRBJ1-1; no definite D call. The CDR3 is 14 residues long. Germline V gene data show CDR1 as SEHNR and CDR2 as FQNEAQ (reference sequence). Trimming took 1 base from V and 5 from J, leaving 11 bases between them. Supplemented by reference TRBV7-9 and TRBJ1-1, the full variable domain reads DTGVSQNPRHKITKRGQNVTFRCDPISEHNRLYWYRQTLGQGPEFLTYFQNEAQLEKSRLLSDRFSAERPKGSFSTLEIQRTEQGDSAMYLCASSLEGRRTEAFFGQGTRLTVV.

This rearrangement joins TRBV19 to TRBJ1-4; 7 bases map to TRBD1. The CDR3 length is 14 residues. V lost 4 bases to trimming and J lost 4 bases; unmatched junction nucleotides: 3. The V gene's germline CDR1 is LNHDA and CDR2 SQIVND (reference sequence). In DNA, the CDR3 is TGTGCCAGTAGTACGGGACAGAGTAATGAAAAACTGTTTTTT. Protein sequence: CASSTGQSNEKLFF.

The V and J genes are TRBV4-3 and TRBJ1-2, with 7 positions matching TRBD1. Germline-derived CDR1 and CDR2 are LGHNA and YSLEER. The CDR3 runs to 13 residues. The ends lost 3 bases at V and 6 bases at J; junction bases unmatched: 4. The CDR3 region is CASSQIDRDGYTF. CDR3 nucleotide sequence: TGCGCCAGCAGCCAGATAGACAGGGATGGCTACACCTTC.

The V and J genes are TRBV27 and TRBJ1-1, with TRBD1 identical over 7 bases. With 6 bases clipped from V and 5 bases from J, the junction kept 9 bases outside the gene matches. The CDR3 has 14 residues. The germline CDR1 and CDR2 sequences are MNHEY and SMNVEV (reference sequence). CDR3 loop: CASRTTGMGTEAFF. CDR3 nucleotides: TGTGCCAGCAGGACGACAGGGATGGGGACTGAAGCTTTCTTT.

This chain joins TRBV5-1 and TRBJ2-7, with 12 bases that match TRBD1. Germline V lookup: CDR1 SGHRS, CDR2 YFSETQ. Trimming took 4 bases from V and 4 from J; bases not matched to a gene: 21. CDR3 length equals 20 residues. CDR3 sequence (DNA): TGCGCCAGCAGCGCTGCTATCGGGACAGGGGGCGCAGTAGTTTCTTACGAGCAGTACTTC. It yields the protein CASSAAIGTGGAVVSYEQYF. Full variable domain (outside the CDR3, taken from reference TRBV5-1 and TRBJ2-7): KAGVTQTPRYLIKTRGQQVTLSCSPISGHRSVSWYQQTPGQGLQFLFEYFSETQRNKGNFPGRFSGRQFSNSRSEMNVSTLELGDSALYLCASSAAIGTGGAVVSYEQYFGPGTRLTVT.

The J gene is TRBJ1-2, the V gene TRBV19; a weak D match, TRBD1 (6 bases). This CDR3 is 14 amino acids long. Trimming took 4 bases from V and 2 from J, leaving 11 bases between them. Germline V gives CDR1 LNHDA, CDR2 SQIVND (reference sequence). The CDR3 coding sequence is TGTGCCAGTAGTAAAGGACAGTTGAACTATGGCTACACCTTC. Amino acids: CASSKGQLNYGYTF.